This TCR beta chain was recorded in a study of control samples from healthy donors and cancer patients. The table came from immunoSEQ multiplex PCR; TCRdb's copy has only in-frame clones and leaves some out. Of 160,000 or so clones in the sample, 94% are singletons; the top ten hold under 8.5%. The receptor comes from a woman in her thirties or forties in good health. Sequenced sample: blood.

The CDR3 DNA is TGTGCCAGCAGCTTGGTTTGGGGGAAGGGGTACGAGCAGTACTTC. This codes for CASSLVWGKGYEQYF. The V and J genes are TRBV5-8 and TRBJ2-7; either TRBD1 or TRBD2 may fit D (5 bases each). V dropped 0 bases and J dropped 4 bases, with 14 bases sitting between them. Germline CDR1 SGHTS, CDR2 YDEGEE. The CDR3 is 15 amino acids. The variable domain in full, completed from reference TRBV5-8 and TRBJ2-7, reads EAGVTQSPTHLIKTRGQQATLRCSPISGHTSVYWYQQALGLGLQFLLWYDEGEERNRGNFPPRFSGRQFPNYSSELNVNALELEDSALYLCASSLVWGKGYEQYFGPGTRLTVT.